A single sample gave rise to the 21 T cell receptor beta chains below, sequenced in a study of blood T cell repertoires in COVID-19. Sequencing was performed with immunoSEQ multiplex PCR; in TCRdb, only in-frame clones are kept and a portion is missing. Among more than 200,000 clones, around nine tenths were seen once, and the ten largest hold around 1.6%. The specimen sequenced was PBMCs or T cells enriched from blood (not recorded which). Source of these receptors: a woman aged 45-60 years who had recovered from COVID-19.

J is TRBJ2-2 and V is TRBV2, with TRBD1 matching 10 bases. Germline trimming cut 5 bases from V and 4 bases from J; bases unmatched to any gene: 7. The germline V gene encodes CDR1 SNHLY and CDR2 FYNNEI. This CDR3 comprises 16 residues. In nucleotides, the CDR3 is TGTGCCAGCAGTCCCCGGGACAGGGGAAGCACCGGGGAGCTGTTTTTT. Its protein is CASSPRDRGSTGELFF.

The table lists this clone with a few counts. The genes are TRBV11-1 and TRBJ2-7, with 7 positions matching TRBD2. V trimming: 2 bases; J trimming: 6 bases; junction bases outside the gene matches: 7. Germline assignment: CDR1 SGHAT and CDR2 FQDESV (reference sequence). The CDR3 sequence is 14 residues long. DNA for the CDR3: TGTGCCAGCAGCTTAACATTGTGGGGGGGCGAGCAGTACTTC. Translating it yields CASSLTLWGGEQYF.

This chain connects TRBV27 to TRBJ2-2; TRBD1 aligns across 7 bases. The CDR3 runs 18 residues. Germline V gene sequence: CDR1 MNHEY, CDR2 SMNVEV (reference sequence). V shed 7 bases, J shed 0 bases, and the junction held 14 bases outside the gene matches. The CDR3 DNA is TGTGCCAGCATGCACTCGGAAAGGGGGCGGGCGAACACCGGGGAGCTGTTTTTT. Amino acids: CASMHSERGRANTGELFF.

CDR3 sequence: CASQEGVKNTEAFF. The CDR3 region has the DNA TGTGCCAGTCAAGAGGGGGTAAAGAACACTGAAGCTTTCTTT. The genes are TRBV19 and TRBJ1-1, with a possible D match to TRBD1 (6 bases). The CDR3 length is 14 residues. In germline, CDR1 is LNHDA, CDR2 SQIVND (reference sequence). V lost 8 bases, J lost 1 base, and 14 bases lay in between.

The V call is TRBV3-1 (or the pseudogene TRBV3-2), the J call TRBJ1-5; D uncertain. The CDR3 extends over 14 amino acids. Trimming removed 3 bases from V and 2 bases from J, with 8 bases in between. Germline CDR1 is LGHDT and CDR2 is YNNKEL (reference sequence). CDR3 in DNA: TGTGCCAGCAGCCAGGGAGCTGGCAATCAGCCCCAGCATTTT. Translated: CASSQGAGNQPQHF.

The chain's CDR3 is CASRSKKPTDTQYF. CDR3 DNA: TGTGCCAGTAGATCTAAGAAGCCCACAGATACGCAGTATTTT. The chain combines TRBV19 with TRBJ2-3; D is ambiguous. V lost 6 bases to trimming and J lost 2 bases, with 12 bases between them. CDR1 and CDR2 from the germline V gene are LNHDA and SQIVND (reference sequence). The length of the CDR3 is 14 residues.

The sample holds a few counts of this clone. The chain is built from TRBV12-3 or TRBV12-4 and TRBJ2-1; 9 nucleotides line up with TRBD1. The CDR3 consists of 13 residues. V gave up 7 bases and J gave up 8 bases; unmatched junction bases: 6. CDR3 sequence (DNA): TGTGCCAGCAACCCACAGGGGGCCGATGAGCAGTTCTTC. This gives the protein CASNPQGADEQFF.

As to this clone: The junction departs from the called germline gene at one end, perhaps through a read error. V is TRBV27 and J is TRBJ1-5; unclear D gene. The germline V gene has CDR1 MNHEY and CDR2 SMNVEV (reference sequence). The CDR3 runs 15 residues. CDR3 bases: TGTGCCAGCAGTGTATCGGGAGTCAGCAATCAGCCCCAGCATTTT. Translating gives CASSVSGVSNQPQHF.

The V gene is TRBV6-5, the J gene TRBJ1-5, with a weak D call TRBD1 (5 bases). The germline CDR1 and CDR2 sequences are MNHEY and SVGAGI. V shed 7 bases and J shed 7 bases, with 14 bases lying between them. The CDR3 is 13 residues long. Here the CDR3 DNA reads TGTGCCAGCACCGTGGGGGGGGAGCAGCCCCAGCATTTT. Translating gives CASTVGGEQPQHF.

The chain is built from TRBV5-1 and TRBJ2-3, with a weak D call TRBD1 (6 bases). Per germline, CDR1 SGHRS and CDR2 YFSETQ. V shed 3 bases and J shed 3 bases, with 11 bases lying between them. The length of the CDR3 is 14 residues. The CDR3 DNA reads TGCGCCAGCAGCTCAGGGGCCGTTACAGATACGCAGTATTTT. It codes for CASSSGAVTDTQYF.

The chain uses TRBV6-2 or TRBV6-3 and TRBJ2-7; a possible D gene is TRBD2 (5 bases). Trimming took 4 bases from V and 3 from J, leaving 10 bases between them. Per the germline V gene, CDR1 is MNHEY and CDR2 is SVGEGT. This CDR3 has 13 residues. CDR3 loop: CASSFGGSYEQYF. The DNA of the CDR3 is TGTGCCAGCAGTTTCGGTGGGAGCTACGAGCAGTACTTC.

V gene TRBV19 combines with J gene TRBJ2-5; 7 bases line up with TRBD2. J gave up 6 bases and V 3 bases, and 7 bases lay outside the gene matches. The CDR3 length is 14 residues. Germline lookup yields CDR1 LNHDA and CDR2 SQIVND (reference sequence). The CDR3 spells CASSMGEGPQTQYF. CDR3 nucleotides: TGTGCCAGTAGTATGGGGGAGGGCCCACAGACCCAGTACTTC. Variable domain in full (rest from reference TRBV19 and TRBJ2-5): DGGITQSPKYLFRKEGQNVTLSCEQNLNHDAMYWYRQDPGQGLRLIYYSQIVNDFQKGDIAEGYSVSREKKESFPLTVTSAQKNPTAFYLCASSMGEGPQTQYFGPGTRLLVL.

The chain recombines TRBV7-3 with TRBJ2-3; TRBD2 matches 7 bases. V dropped 4 bases and J dropped 2; count of bases not matched to a gene: 9. CDR3 size: 16 residues. Germline CDR1 SGHTA, CDR2 FQGTGA. CDR3 loop: CASSSGGKRSTDTQYF. DNA for the CDR3: TGTGCCAGCAGCTCGGGGGGTAAGCGGTCCACAGATACGCAGTATTTT.

The chain recombines TRBV5-1 with TRBJ1-6, with 9 bases aligning to TRBD1. Germline V gene lookup returns CDR1 SGHRS and CDR2 YFSETQ. V gave up 4 bases and J gave up 7 bases; unmatched junction bases: 3. This CDR3 contains 14 residues. The CDR3 spells CASSPGQGNSPLHF. The CDR3, as DNA: TGCGCCAGCAGCCCCGGACAGGGGAATTCACCCCTCCACTTT.

The chain employs TRBV19 and TRBJ2-2, with 12 bases identical to TRBD1. Germline CDR1 reads LNHDA; CDR2 reads SQIVND (reference sequence). This CDR3 has 15 residues. V dropped 8 bases and J dropped 7; count of bases not matched to a gene: 8. CDR3 in amino acids: CASAGQGALGGELFF. In nucleotides, the CDR3 is TGTGCCAGTGCGGGACAGGGGGCATTGGGCGGGGAGCTGTTTTTT.

This clone has more than one count but fewer than ten. This sequence joins TRBV7-2 and TRBJ1-3; possibly TRBD1 for D (6 bases). The V end lost 5 bases, the J end lost 0 bases, and 14 bases lay between the germline ends. There are 16 residues in the CDR3. Germline V lookup: CDR1 SGHTA, CDR2 FQGNSA. The CDR3 loop reads CASSPGGQLSGNTIYF. The CDR3 DNA sequence: TGTGCCAGCAGCCCCGGAGGACAGCTCTCTGGAAACACCATATATTTT.

The chain combines TRBV24-1 with TRBJ2-1; D not resolved. Trimming cost V 8 bases and J 2 bases, with 9 bases left between them. This CDR3 contains 13 residues. Germline V CDR1 and CDR2: KGHDR, SFDVKD. The CDR3 region has the DNA TGTGCCACCATCTCAAACACCTACAATGAGCAGTTCTTC. Residues: CATISNTYNEQFF.

The rearrangement joins TRBV4-1 to TRBJ2-2; a weak D match, TRBD2 (6 bases). Germline loops: CDR1 MGHRA, CDR2 YSYEKL. Trimming removed 1 base at V and 4 bases at J, with 16 bases between. The CDR3 has 17 residues. The CDR3 coding sequence is TGCGCCAGCAGCCAAGTACTGGCGAAGCGGGCCACCGGGGAGCTGTTTTTT. This sequence encodes CASSQVLAKRATGELFF.

The chain employs TRBV12-3 or TRBV12-4 and TRBJ1-2, with 9 bases aligning to TRBD1. The CDR3 is 13 residues long. V lost 5 bases and J lost 5; bases outside the gene matches: 3. The CDR3, as DNA: TGTGCCAGCAGTCAGGGGACAGGGTATGGCTACACCTTC. It is translated as CASSQGTGYGYTF.

The rearrangement joins TRBV30 to TRBJ1-2, with 9 positions matching TRBD1. Germline V gene data show CDR1 as GTSNPN and CDR2 as SVGIG (reference sequence). Trimming cost V 5 bases and J 5 bases; bases outside gene matches: 3. The CDR3 contains 12 residues. This CDR3 is CAWGDRAYGYTF. The CDR3, as DNA: TGTGCCTGGGGGGACAGGGCGTATGGCTACACCTTC. Supplemented by reference TRBV30 and TRBJ1-2, the full variable domain reads SQTIHQWPATLVQPVGSPLSLECTVEGTSNPNLYWYRQAAGRGLQLLFYSVGIGQISSEVPQNLSASRPQDRQFILSSKKLLLSDSGFYLCAWGDRAYGYTFGSGTRLTVV.

The chain has TRBV27 and TRBJ2-1; 7 nucleotides agree with TRBD1. The CDR3 covers 13 residues. With V trimmed by 2 bases and J by 6 bases, 1 base remained unmatched. Germline V lookup: CDR1 MNHEY, CDR2 SMNVEV (reference sequence). CDR3 loop: CASSLPGGNEQFF. The CDR3 coding sequence is TGTGCCAGCAGTTTACCAGGGGGCAATGAGCAGTTCTTC.